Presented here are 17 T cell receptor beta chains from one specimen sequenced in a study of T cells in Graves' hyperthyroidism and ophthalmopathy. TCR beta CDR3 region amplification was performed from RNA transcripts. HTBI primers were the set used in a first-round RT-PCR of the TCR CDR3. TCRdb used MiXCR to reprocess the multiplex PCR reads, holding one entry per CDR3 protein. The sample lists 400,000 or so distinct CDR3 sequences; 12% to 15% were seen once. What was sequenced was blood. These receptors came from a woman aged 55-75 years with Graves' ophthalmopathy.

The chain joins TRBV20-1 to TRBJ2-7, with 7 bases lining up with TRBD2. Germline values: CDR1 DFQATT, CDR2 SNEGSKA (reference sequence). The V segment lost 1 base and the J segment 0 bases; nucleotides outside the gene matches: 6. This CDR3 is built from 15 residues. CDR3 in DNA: TGCAGTGCTAGAGTAGTGGGAGGGACCTCCTACGAGCAGTACTTC. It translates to CSARVVGGTSYEQYF.

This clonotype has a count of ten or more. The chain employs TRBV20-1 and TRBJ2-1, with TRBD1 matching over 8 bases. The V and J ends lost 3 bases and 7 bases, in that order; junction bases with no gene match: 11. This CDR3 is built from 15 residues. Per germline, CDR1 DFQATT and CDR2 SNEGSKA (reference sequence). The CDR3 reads CSASWRQGASNEQFF. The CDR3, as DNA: TGCAGTGCTAGTTGGCGGCAGGGGGCCAGTAATGAGCAGTTCTTC.

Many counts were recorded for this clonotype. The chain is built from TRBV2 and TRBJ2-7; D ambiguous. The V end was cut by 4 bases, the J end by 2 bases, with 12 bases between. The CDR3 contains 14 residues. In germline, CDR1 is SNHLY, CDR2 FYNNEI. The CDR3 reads CASSGLRGTYEQYF. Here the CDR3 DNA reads TGTGCCAGCAGTGGCCTCCGTGGAACCTACGAGCAGTACTTC. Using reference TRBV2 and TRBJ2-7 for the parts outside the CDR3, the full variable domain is EPEVTQTPSHQVTQMGQEVILRCVPISNHLYFYWYRQILGQKVEFLVSFYNNEISEKSEIFDDQFSVERPDGSNFTLKIRSTKLEDSAMYFCASSGLRGTYEQYFGPGTRLTVT.

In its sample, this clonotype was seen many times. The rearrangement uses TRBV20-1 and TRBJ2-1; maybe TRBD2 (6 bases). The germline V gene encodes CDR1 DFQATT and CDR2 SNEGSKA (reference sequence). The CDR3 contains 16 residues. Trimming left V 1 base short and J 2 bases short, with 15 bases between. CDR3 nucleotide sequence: TGCAGTGCTAGAGTTACCCGAGCTAGCGCCTACAATGAGCAGTTCTTC. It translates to CSARVTRASAYNEQFF.

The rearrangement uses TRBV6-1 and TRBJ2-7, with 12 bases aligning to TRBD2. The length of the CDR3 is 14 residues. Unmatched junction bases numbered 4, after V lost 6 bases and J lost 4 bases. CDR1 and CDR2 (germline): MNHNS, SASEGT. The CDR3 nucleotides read TGTGCCAGCAGGACGACTAGCGGGGGATACGAGCAGTACTTC. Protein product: CASRTTSGGYEQYF.

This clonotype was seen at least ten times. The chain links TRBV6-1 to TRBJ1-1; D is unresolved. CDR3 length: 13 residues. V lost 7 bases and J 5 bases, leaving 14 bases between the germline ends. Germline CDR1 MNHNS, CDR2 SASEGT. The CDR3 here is CASKRHLETEAFF. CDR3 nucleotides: TGTGCCAGCAAGAGGCACCTAGAAACTGAAGCTTTCTTT.

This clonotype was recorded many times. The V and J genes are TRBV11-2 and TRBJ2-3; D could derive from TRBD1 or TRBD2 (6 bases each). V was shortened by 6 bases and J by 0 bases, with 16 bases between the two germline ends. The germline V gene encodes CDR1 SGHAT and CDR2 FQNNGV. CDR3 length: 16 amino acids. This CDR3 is CASSRGTTTSTDTQYF. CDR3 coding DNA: TGTGCCAGCAGTCGGGGGACAACAACTAGCACAGATACGCAGTATTTT.

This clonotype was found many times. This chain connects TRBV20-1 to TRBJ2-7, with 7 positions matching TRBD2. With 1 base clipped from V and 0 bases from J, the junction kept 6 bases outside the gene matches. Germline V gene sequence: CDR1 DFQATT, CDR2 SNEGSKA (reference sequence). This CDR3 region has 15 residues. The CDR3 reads CSARVPAGTSYEQYF. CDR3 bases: TGCAGTGCTAGAGTTCCAGCGGGAACCTCCTACGAGCAGTACTTC.

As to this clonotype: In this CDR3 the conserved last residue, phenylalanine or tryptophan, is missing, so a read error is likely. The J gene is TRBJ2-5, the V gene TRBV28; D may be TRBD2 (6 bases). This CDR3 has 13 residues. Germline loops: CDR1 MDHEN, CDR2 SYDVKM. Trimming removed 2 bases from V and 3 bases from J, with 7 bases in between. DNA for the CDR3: TGTGCCAGCAGTTTACCGGGAGAAGAGACCCAGTACCTC. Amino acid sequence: CASSLPGEETQYL.

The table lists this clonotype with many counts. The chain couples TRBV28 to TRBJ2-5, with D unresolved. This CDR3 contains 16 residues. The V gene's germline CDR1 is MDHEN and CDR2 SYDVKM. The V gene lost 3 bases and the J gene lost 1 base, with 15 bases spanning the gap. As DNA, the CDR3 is TGTGCCAGCAGTTTTGGTGGCACAGCCATCCAAGAGACCCAGTACTTC. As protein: CASSFGGTAIQETQYF.

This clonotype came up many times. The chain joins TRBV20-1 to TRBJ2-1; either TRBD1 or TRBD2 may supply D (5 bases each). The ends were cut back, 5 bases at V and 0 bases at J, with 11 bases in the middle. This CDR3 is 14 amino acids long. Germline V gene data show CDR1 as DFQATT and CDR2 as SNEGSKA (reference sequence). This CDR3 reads CSALGRFSYNEQFF. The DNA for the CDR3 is TGCAGTGCTCTGGGACGATTCTCCTACAATGAGCAGTTCTTC.

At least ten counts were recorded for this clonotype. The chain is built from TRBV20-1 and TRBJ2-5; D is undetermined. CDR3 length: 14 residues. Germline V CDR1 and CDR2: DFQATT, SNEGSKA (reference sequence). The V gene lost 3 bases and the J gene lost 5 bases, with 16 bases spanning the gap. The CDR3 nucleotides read TGCAGTGCTAGGGGTGCGGCTTCGGCGGAGACCCAGTACTTC. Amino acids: CSARGAASAETQYF.

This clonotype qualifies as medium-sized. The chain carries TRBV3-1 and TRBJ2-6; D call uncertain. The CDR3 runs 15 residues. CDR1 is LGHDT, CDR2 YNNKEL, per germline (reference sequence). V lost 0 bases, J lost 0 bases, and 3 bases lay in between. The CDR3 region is CASSQDSSGANVLTF. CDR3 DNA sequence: TGTGCCAGCAGCCAAGATAGCTCTGGGGCCAACGTCCTGACTTTC.

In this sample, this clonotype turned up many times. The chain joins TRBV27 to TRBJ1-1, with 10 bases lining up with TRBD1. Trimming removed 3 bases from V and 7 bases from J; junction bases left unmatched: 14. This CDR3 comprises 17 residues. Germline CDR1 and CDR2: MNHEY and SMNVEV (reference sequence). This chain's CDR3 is CASSFPLPDRGDGEAFF. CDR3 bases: TGTGCCAGCAGTTTCCCACTCCCGGACAGGGGGGATGGTGAAGCTTTCTTT.

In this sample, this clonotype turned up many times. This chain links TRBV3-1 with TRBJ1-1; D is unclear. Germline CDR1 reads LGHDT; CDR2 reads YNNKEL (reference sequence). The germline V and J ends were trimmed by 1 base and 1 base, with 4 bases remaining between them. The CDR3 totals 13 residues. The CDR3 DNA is TGTGCCAGCAGCCAAGGCAGGAACACTGAAGCTTTCTTT. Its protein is CASSQGRNTEAFF. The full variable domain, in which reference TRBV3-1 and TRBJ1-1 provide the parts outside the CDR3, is DTAVSQTPKYLVTQMGNDKSIKCEQNLGHDTMYWYKQDSKKFLKIMFSYNNKELIINETVPNRFSPKSPDKAHLNLHINSLELGDSAVYFCASSQGRNTEAFFGQGTRLTVV.

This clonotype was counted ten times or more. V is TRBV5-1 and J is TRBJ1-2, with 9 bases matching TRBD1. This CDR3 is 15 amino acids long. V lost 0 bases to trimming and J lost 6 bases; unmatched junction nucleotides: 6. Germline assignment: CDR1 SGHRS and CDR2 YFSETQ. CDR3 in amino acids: CASSLAKGQGHGYTF. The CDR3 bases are TGCGCCAGCAGCTTGGCCAAGGGACAGGGCCATGGCTACACCTTC.

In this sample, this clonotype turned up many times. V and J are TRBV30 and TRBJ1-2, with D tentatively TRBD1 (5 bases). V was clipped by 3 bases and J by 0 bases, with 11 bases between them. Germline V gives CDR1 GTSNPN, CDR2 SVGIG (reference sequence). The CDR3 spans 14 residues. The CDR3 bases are TGTGCCTGGAGCCTCGGACAATCTAACTATGGCTACACCTTC. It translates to CAWSLGQSNYGYTF.